These 9 T cell receptor beta chains came from one sample sequenced in a study of T cells in Graves' hyperthyroidism and ophthalmopathy. RNA transcripts served as the template for amplifying TCR beta CDR3 regions. A set of HTBI primers served as the primers for a first-round RT-PCR of the TCR CDR3. TCRdb reanalysed the multiplex PCR reads using MiXCR and keeps one entry per CDR3 protein. In the table there are roughly 580,000 distinct CDR3 sequences, just over 45% of which are singletons. The sample was peripheral blood or thyroid tissue (not recorded which). The receptors come from a woman younger than 30 with Graves' hyperthyroidism.

This clonotype was seen ten or more times. The rearrangement uses TRBV15 and TRBJ2-5; 7 bases map to TRBD2. This CDR3 spans 13 amino acids. Trimming at V came to 2 bases and at J to 4 bases, leaving 1 base not matched to a gene. CDR1 LNHNV and CDR2 YYDKDF come from the germline V gene (reference sequence). The CDR3 loop reads CATSRIAGETQYF. For the CDR3, the DNA is TGTGCCACCAGCAGAATAGCGGGAGAGACCCAGTACTTC.

This chain uses TRBV12-3 or TRBV12-4 with TRBJ1-2, with 10 bases that match TRBD1. The CDR3 has 14 amino acids. Trimming at V came to 6 bases and at J to 6 bases, leaving 7 bases not matched to a gene. The DNA for the CDR3 is TGTGCCAGCAGCCCCGGGACAGGGGTTAATGGCTACACCTTC. Encoded protein: CASSPGTGVNGYTF.

This clonotype was seen a few times. The V call is TRBV19, the J call TRBJ2-5; D gene unclear. Germline V CDR1 and CDR2: LNHDA, SQIVND (reference sequence). V gave up 4 bases and J gave up 4 bases, with 16 bases separating them. The CDR3 has 15 amino acids. The CDR3 reads CASSTLGRRRETQYF. CDR3 DNA: TGTGCCAGTAGTACCCTCGGCCGCCGAAGAGAGACCCAGTACTTC.

A word on this clonotype: It may be a read error: a sequence one base away is much more abundant. This chain links TRBV13 with TRBJ1-2, with unresolved D. The germline V gene has CDR1 PRHDT and CDR2 FYEKMQ (reference sequence). The CDR3 length is 11 residues. The CDR3 spells CAGSLGSGYTF. As DNA, the CDR3 is TGTGCCGGCAGCTTAGGAAGCGGCTACACCTTC. The variable domain in full, completed from reference TRBV13 and TRBJ1-2, reads AAGVIQSPRHLIKEKRETATLKCYPIPRHDTVYWYQQGPGQDPQFLISFYEKMQSDKGSIPDRFSAQQFSDYHSELNMSSLELGDSALYFCAGSLGSGYTFGSGTRLTVV.

The rearrangement joins TRBV29-1 to TRBJ1-2; tentatively, D is TRBD1 (6 bases). The germline CDR1 and CDR2 sequences are SQVTM and ANQGSEA. V was clipped by 8 bases and J by 8 bases, with 21 bases between them. The CDR3 totals 13 residues. The CDR3, as DNA: TGCAGCTTGGAGTCCGGGACCGACAGGGGCTACACCTTC. Amino acids: CSLESGTDRGYTF.

The chain recombines TRBV5-1 with TRBJ1-4, with 7 bases matching TRBD1. Germline assignment: CDR1 SGHRS and CDR2 YFSETQ. The CDR3 is made up of 15 amino acids. J lost 6 bases, V lost 4 bases, and 9 bases had no gene match. CDR3 protein: CASSPQGQGDEKLFF. The CDR3 DNA reads TGCGCCAGCAGCCCCCAAGGCCAGGGGGATGAAAAACTGTTTTTT.

The chain recombines TRBV2 with TRBJ2-2; D might be TRBD1 or TRBD2, each matching 5 bases. Germline loops: CDR1 SNHLY, CDR2 FYNNEI. The CDR3 sequence is 16 residues long. Trimming removed 6 bases at V and 4 bases at J, with 18 bases between. DNA of the CDR3: TGTGCCAGCAGCTTATGGGACCCGCCGGTCACCGGGGAGCTGTTTTTT. Translating it yields CASSLWDPPVTGELFF.

This chain joins TRBV29-1 and TRBJ1-5, with D perhaps matching TRBD1 (6 bases). The CDR3 is 13 amino acids. Trimming pared 0 bases from V and 7 bases from J, leaving 10 bases between. Germline assignment: CDR1 SQVTM and CDR2 ANQGSEA. The CDR3 protein is CSVEDKGGQPQHF. The CDR3 DNA is TGCAGCGTTGAAGATAAGGGGGGGCAGCCCCAGCATTTT.

Only a few counts were recorded for this clonotype. This sequence joins TRBV20-1 and TRBJ1-5; D call uncertain. The CDR3 contains 12 residues. Trimming removed 3 bases at V and 8 bases at J, with 11 bases between. Germline values: CDR1 DFQATT, CDR2 SNEGSKA (reference sequence). The chain's CDR3 is CSARAIGEPQHF. The DNA of the CDR3 is TGCAGTGCTAGGGCGATCGGGGAGCCCCAGCATTTT.